This TCR beta chain was captured by sequencing in a study of T cells in Graves' hyperthyroidism and ophthalmopathy. Amplification of TCR beta CDR3 regions used RNA as the template. Carried out on the TCR CDR3, a first-round RT-PCR used the HTBI primer set. TCRdb ran MiXCR on the multiplex PCR reads and lists one entry per CDR3 protein. The table lists hundreds of thousands of distinct CDR3 sequences, about 14% of them singletons. This clonotype was found many times. Sample: blood. The TCR comes from a woman in her forties or fifties with Graves' ophthalmopathy.

CDR3 coding DNA: TGTGCCAGCAGTTTATGGGCTAGCGGGAGGTCCCAGCAGTTCTTC. Amino acids: CASSLWASGRSQQFF. J is TRBJ2-1 and V is TRBV28; TRBD2 agrees at 11 bases. V shed 0 bases, J shed 11 bases, and the junction held 6 bases outside the gene matches. This CDR3 is 15 amino acids long. Germline assignment: CDR1 MDHEN and CDR2 SYDVKM.